The rows below give T cell receptor beta chains drawn from one sample of a study of shared clonotypes between healthy human individuals. The protocol was immunoSEQ multiplex PCR, while the TCRdb copy is restricted to in-frame clones and leaves out a portion. Of 110,000 or so clones listed, about 62% were seen once; the top ten hold approximately 23%. The specimen sequenced was memory CD8+ T cells sorted from blood. These receptor sequences come from a woman in her 30s in good health. CDR3s include the opening cysteine and the closing phenylalanine or tryptophan.

j_call v_call cdr3_aa
TRBJ2-7 TRBV29-1 CSVVGPSGSNPYEQYF
TRBJ2-1 TRBV29-1 CSVEASPSSEQFF
TRBJ2-2 TRBV6-6 CASSHLVVGELFF
TRBJ1-2 TRBV7-9 CASSSGAQSYYGYTF
TRBJ2-7 TRBV11-2 CASSLYGGQGAEQYF
TRBJ1-3 TRBV2 CASSAGFGADTIYF
TRBJ1-1 TRBV7-9 CASSIQGIEAFF
TRBJ1-5 TRBV27 CASSFRQHDQPQHF
TRBJ2-1 TRBV29-1 CSVYSGGGWNEQFF
TRBJ2-3 TRBV28 CASSLSEGTQYF
TRBJ2-7 TRBV28 CASSARLAGTLEQYF
TRBJ1-1 TRBV19 CASIAGTGGFTEAFF
TRBJ2-7 TRBV5-6 CASSPYREGLKALYYEQYF
TRBJ2-2 TRBV6-6 CASSYTGLSDPGELFF
TRBJ2-7 TRBV27 CASSWSVYSYEQYF
TRBJ2-1 TRBV7-8 CASSLVVSGTDEQFF
TRBJ2-2 TRBV30 CAWSAIPGGSTGELFF
TRBJ1-2 TRBV28 CASSPTRTDLFYGYTF
TRBJ2-2 TRBV19 CASRPSSTGELFF
TRBJ2-7 TRBV5-5 CASSQAGPEGTASYEQYF
TRBJ2-2 TRBV27 CASSFVWGQGAVGELFF
NA TRBV7-2 CASSFGLYLYEQYF
TRBJ2-2 TRBV5-4 CASSRQASRLAPANTGELFF
TRBJ1-2 TRBV19 CATHAGGSRNYGYTF
TRBJ2-7 TRBV6-1 CASSDPAATYEQYF
TRBJ2-2 TRBV6-1 CASSDGTHTGELFF
TRBJ1-2 TRBV29-1 CSVEDLIFETSNYGYTF
TRBJ2-1 TRBV7-8 CASSLSPSIYNEQFF
TRBJ2-3 TRBV5-4 CASSHLGQGDTQYF
TRBJ2-3 TRBV18 CASSPSPKAEYTDTQYF
TRBJ2-7 TRBV4-1 CASSQVGLAGHEQYF
TRBJ2-2 TRBV6-1 CASSVGDTNTGELFF
TRBJ1-5 TRBV25-1 CASSGPTGGAGNQPQHF
TRBJ2-7 TRBV14 CASSQGPSYEQYF
TRBJ2-3 TRBV27 CASSLSSGGEQYF
TRBJ2-1 TRBV6-1 CASSAELGSYNEQFF
TRBJ2-6 TRBV5-1 CASSYESSGANVLTF
TRBJ2-1 TRBV7-9 CASSPRGGSAYNEQFF
TRBJ2-7 TRBV5-1 CASSLAGGAPYEQYF
TRBJ2-7 TRBV5-6 CASSLGTGEFEQYF
TRBJ2-1 TRBV11-3 CASSSGRNEQFF
TRBJ2-7 TRBV4-1 CASSHWPAEFEQYF